Following are 26 T cell receptor beta chains from one sample sequenced in a study of blood T cell repertoires in COVID-19. Clones were read by immunoSEQ multiplex PCR, and TCRdb kept only the in-frame ones, dropping some. The data show about 210,000 clones, 81% seen once. Sequencing was carried out using PBMCs or T cells enriched from blood (not recorded which). All receptors come from a woman aged 50 to 65 with acute COVID-19.

V and J are TRBV30 and TRBJ2-7, with 9 bases identical to TRBD2. The CDR3 consists of 15 residues. J was trimmed by 2 bases and V by 1 base; bases with no gene match: 6. Per germline, CDR1 GTSNPN and CDR2 SVGIG (reference sequence). CDR3 residues: CAWSALLAGAYEQYF. CDR3 DNA sequence: TGTGCCTGGAGTGCCCTATTAGCGGGAGCCTACGAGCAGTACTTC. The full variable domain, its missing parts supplied by reference TRBV30 and TRBJ2-7, is SQTIHQWPATLVQPVGSPLSLECTVEGTSNPNLYWYRQAAGRGLQLLFYSVGIGQISSEVPQNLSASRPQDRQFILSSKKLLLSDSGFYLCAWSALLAGAYEQYFGPGTRLTVT.

This clone has more than one count but fewer than ten. The chain carries TRBV6-4 and TRBJ2-1; a possible D gene is TRBD2 (6 bases). V gave up 3 bases and J gave up 4 bases, with 13 bases separating them. Germline V gene data show CDR1 as MRHNA and CDR2 as SNTAGT. This CDR3 has 15 residues. CDR3 loop: CASSESRDSYNEQFF. The CDR3 DNA follows: TGTGCCAGCAGTGAATCCCGGGACTCTTACAATGAGCAGTTCTTC.

V gene TRBV7-8 combines with J gene TRBJ2-2; TRBD2 matches 8 bases. Trimming at V came to 1 base and at J to 6 bases, leaving 13 bases not matched to a gene. Germline V CDR1 and CDR2: SGHVS, FQNEAQ. The CDR3 is 18 residues long. CDR3 protein: CASSLDGIGLAGSGELFF. The CDR3 nucleotides are TGTGCCAGCAGCTTAGACGGGATCGGGCTAGCGGGTTCCGGGGAGCTGTTTTTT.

The chain couples TRBV11-3 to TRBJ2-7; D may be TRBD1 (5 bases). The CDR3 length is 15 residues. In germline, CDR1 is SGHNT, CDR2 YENEEA. Trimming left V 1 base short and J 6 bases short, with 16 bases between. The CDR3 region is CASSLGMGQGREQYF. Written as DNA, the CDR3 is TGTGCCAGCAGCTTAGGAATGGGCCAGGGCCGCGAGCAGTACTTC.

The chain combines TRBV5-8 with TRBJ1-5, with D possibly matching TRBD1 (5 bases). The germline V and J ends were trimmed by 4 bases and 7 bases, with 15 bases remaining between them. The CDR3 is 14 residues long. Per the germline V gene, CDR1 is SGHTS and CDR2 is YDEGEE. CDR3 coding DNA: TGTGCCAGCAGCGTACACCGTCCAGGGCAGCCCCAGCATTTT. Encoded protein: CASSVHRPGQPQHF.

The genes are TRBV4-1 and TRBJ2-7, with 10 bases that match TRBD2. CDR3 length equals 16 residues. Germline V gives CDR1 MGHRA, CDR2 YSYEKL. V shed 2 bases and J 0 bases; nucleotides not matched to a gene: 4. The CDR3 DNA sequence: TGCGCCAGCAGCCAATGGACTAGCGGAATCTCCTACGAGCAGTACTTC. Encoded protein: CASSQWTSGISYEQYF.

V gene TRBV4-3 combines with J gene TRBJ2-3; D is undetermined. Germline CDR1 is LGHNA and CDR2 is YSLEER. This CDR3 region has 15 residues. V lost 1 base and J lost 0, with 8 bases in between. This CDR3 reads CASSQGLESTDTQYF. For the CDR3, the DNA is TGCGCCAGCAGCCAAGGACTGGAGAGCACAGATACGCAGTATTTT.

As DNA, the CDR3 is TGTGCCAGCAGTGCTTCAGGGGCTTACTATGGCTACACCTTC. It specifies CASSASGAYYGYTF. The chain couples TRBV2 to TRBJ1-2; tentatively, D is TRBD1 (6 bases). Germline CDR1 SNHLY, CDR2 FYNNEI. V lost 4 bases, J lost 3 bases, and 12 bases lay in between. The CDR3 contains 14 residues.

The V call is TRBV28, the J call TRBJ2-5; maybe TRBD2 (5 bases). This CDR3 is built from 15 residues. V was clipped by 5 bases and J by 2 bases, with 15 bases between them. Per germline, CDR1 MDHEN and CDR2 SYDVKM. CDR3: CASSPAGGGQETQYF. The CDR3 DNA follows: TGTGCCAGCAGTCCGGCTGGAGGTGGGCAAGAGACCCAGTACTTC. Full variable domain (rest looked up from reference TRBV28 and TRBJ2-5): DVKVTQSSRYLVKRTGEKVFLECVQDMDHENMFWYRQDPGLGLRLIYFSYDVKMKEKGDIPEGYSVSREKKERFSLILESASTNQTSMYLCASSPAGGGQETQYFGPGTRLLVL.

The gene calls are TRBV19 and TRBJ1-1; 11 bases fit TRBD1. Germline V CDR1 and CDR2: LNHDA, SQIVND (reference sequence). The junction had 5 bases not matched to a gene; V was cut back by 4 bases and J by 10 bases. This CDR3 comprises 13 residues. CDR3: CASSRGQGGRAFF. CDR3 in DNA: TGTGCCAGTAGTAGGGGACAGGGGGGGAGAGCTTTCTTT.

The V and J genes are TRBV6-5 and TRBJ1-5, with D possibly matching TRBD1 (5 bases). V was clipped by 6 bases and J by 9 bases, with 15 bases between them. Germline loops: CDR1 MNHEY, CDR2 SVGAGI. The CDR3 has 13 amino acids. The DNA for the CDR3 is TGTGCCAGCAGATACGACAGTAAGCGGCCCCAGCATTTT. The encoded protein is CASRYDSKRPQHF.

This chain joins TRBV28 and TRBJ2-5; possibly TRBD2 for D (6 bases). V was clipped by 7 bases and J by 5 bases, with 20 bases between them. CDR3 length equals 15 residues. The germline gives CDR1 MDHEN, CDR2 SYDVKM. CDR3 protein: CASTQNPGVGETQYF. The CDR3 coding sequence is TGTGCCAGCACCCAAAACCCGGGAGTTGGTGAGACCCAGTACTTC.

The chain carries TRBV7-8 and TRBJ2-7; 8 positions agree with TRBD2. CDR3 size: 17 residues. Per the germline V gene, CDR1 is SGHVS and CDR2 is FQNEAQ. J was trimmed by 0 bases and V by 2 bases; bases with no gene match: 9. The CDR3 coding sequence is TGTGCCAGCAGCTTACCGGCGACTAGCGCTATCTCCTACGAGCAGTACTTC. This gives the protein CASSLPATSAISYEQYF.

The V call is TRBV4-3, the J call TRBJ2-7, with 7 nucleotides matching TRBD2. The V gene end was trimmed by 1 base and the J gene end by 0 bases; junction bases not matched to a gene: 6. The CDR3 spans 16 residues. The V gene's germline CDR1 is LGHNA and CDR2 YSLEER. CDR3 region: CASSQVGVAGSYEQYF. CDR3 coding DNA: TGCGCCAGCAGCCAAGTGGGGGTAGCGGGCTCCTACGAGCAGTACTTC.

This clone turned up a few times. The chain recombines TRBV3-1 (or the pseudogene TRBV3-2) with TRBJ1-1; 7 bases are a match to TRBD1. Germline loops: CDR1 LGHDT, CDR2 YNNKEL (reference sequence). J was trimmed by 5 bases and V by 3 bases; bases with no gene match: 6. This CDR3 contains 14 residues. CDR3: CASSHLDRATEAFF. CDR3 sequence (DNA): TGTGCCAGCAGCCATTTAGACAGGGCGACTGAAGCTTTCTTT.

The chain joins TRBV28 to TRBJ2-1; 10 bases agree with TRBD1. The ends lost 3 bases at V and 6 bases at J; junction bases unmatched: 5. CDR3 length: 15 residues. The V gene's germline CDR1 is MDHEN and CDR2 SYDVKM. The CDR3 nucleotides are TGTGCCAGCAGTTTGTCCGGGACAGGGGTCAATGAGCAGTTCTTC. It specifies CASSLSGTGVNEQFF. The full variable domain, with the rest looked up from reference TRBV28 and TRBJ2-1, is DVKVTQSSRYLVKRTGEKVFLECVQDMDHENMFWYRQDPGLGLRLIYFSYDVKMKEKGDIPEGYSVSREKKERFSLILESASTNQTSMYLCASSLSGTGVNEQFFGPGTRLTVL.

V is TRBV5-1 and J is TRBJ2-1; TRBD2 aligns across 8 bases. The CDR3 totals 14 residues. The germline V gene encodes CDR1 SGHRS and CDR2 YFSETQ. Trimming at V came to 3 bases and at J to 6 bases, leaving 5 bases not matched to a gene. Written as DNA, the CDR3 is TGCGCCAGCAGCTCGGGACTAGGGTTCAATGAGCAGTTCTTC. Translating it yields CASSSGLGFNEQFF.

The V gene is TRBV28, the J gene TRBJ2-3; D perhaps matches TRBD1 (5 bases). CDR3 length equals 13 residues. The V end was cut by 5 bases, the J end by 3 bases, with 9 bases between. CDR1 is MDHEN and CDR2 is SYDVKM in the germline V gene. The CDR3 bases are TGTGCCAGCAGTGTGGGGCCAACAGATACGCAGTATTTT. Translation gives CASSVGPTDTQYF. Based on the CDR3 plus reference TRBV28 and TRBJ2-3, the full variable domain is DVKVTQSSRYLVKRTGEKVFLECVQDMDHENMFWYRQDPGLGLRLIYFSYDVKMKEKGDIPEGYSVSREKKERFSLILESASTNQTSMYLCASSVGPTDTQYFGPGTRLTVL.

This clone was observed a few times. The chain carries TRBV2 and TRBJ1-5; the D gene is possibly TRBD1 (5 bases). CDR1 SNHLY and CDR2 FYNNEI come from the germline V gene. V was pared by 7 bases and J by 6 bases, with 19 bases between. The CDR3 sequence is 15 residues long. The CDR3 DNA follows: TGTGCCAGCAACAAGGACACGGGGGTTGGTCAGCCCCAGCATTTT. The encoded protein is CASNKDTGVGQPQHF. The variable domain in full, completed from reference TRBV2 and TRBJ1-5, reads EPEVTQTPSHQVTQMGQEVILRCVPISNHLYFYWYRQILGQKVEFLVSFYNNEISEKSEIFDDQFSVERPDGSNFTLKIRSTKLEDSAMYFCASNKDTGVGQPQHFGDGTRLSIL.

This clone was seen only a few times. The chain is built from TRBV5-5 and TRBJ1-1, with D unresolved. With 4 bases removed from V and 3 bases from J, the gap between germline ends came to 16 bases. From germline, CDR1 is SGHKS and CDR2 YYEKEE (reference sequence). The CDR3 has 15 residues. DNA for the CDR3: TGTGCCAGCAGCCCGTCCCCGGGAACCCACACTGAAGCTTTCTTT. Translated, it gives CASSPSPGTHTEAFF.

The chain is built from TRBV3-1 (or the pseudogene TRBV3-2) and TRBJ1-1; TRBD1 matches at 8 bases. Germline CDR1 is LGHDT and CDR2 is YNNKEL (reference sequence). V lost 4 bases to trimming and J lost 4 bases; unmatched junction nucleotides: 5. This CDR3 is built from 14 residues. The CDR3 DNA reads TGTGCCAGCAGCCCGGGACAGGCGATCACTGAAGCTTTCTTT. It encodes CASSPGQAITEAFF.

The genes are TRBV14 and TRBJ2-3; a weak D match, TRBD2 (6 bases). Trimming cost V 2 bases and J 7 bases, with 16 bases left between them. The CDR3 sequence is 15 residues long. CDR1 and CDR2 (germline): SGHDN, FVKESK. The CDR3 nucleotides read TGTGCCAGCAGCCAATACGGGACTCCTGTAAATACGCAGTATTTT. Protein: CASSQYGTPVNTQYF.

The CDR3 here is CASSLNQGNTEAFF. CDR3 in DNA: TGTGCCAGCAGCCTTAACCAGGGGAACACTGAAGCTTTCTTT. V usage is TRBV7-9 and J usage is TRBJ1-1, with D perhaps TRBD1 (5 bases). V gave up 5 bases and J gave up 1 base, with 11 bases separating them. CDR3 length: 14 residues. Per germline, CDR1 SEHNR and CDR2 FQNEAQ (reference sequence).

The chain combines TRBV30 with TRBJ2-7; D gene ambiguous. Trimming took 0 bases from V and 6 from J, leaving 6 bases between them. Germline V CDR1 and CDR2: GTSNPN, SVGIG (reference sequence). The length of the CDR3 is 11 residues. Written as DNA, the CDR3 is TGTGCCTGGAGTGTACTGTCCGAGCAGTACTTC. Translation: CAWSVLSEQYF. Variable domain in full (rest from reference TRBV30 and TRBJ2-7): SQTIHQWPATLVQPVGSPLSLECTVEGTSNPNLYWYRQAAGRGLQLLFYSVGIGQISSEVPQNLSASRPQDRQFILSSKKLLLSDSGFYLCAWSVLSEQYFGPGTRLTVT.

The chain has TRBV28 and TRBJ1-2, with a weak D call TRBD1 (6 bases). The CDR3 extends over 13 amino acids. Trimming shortened V by 8 bases and J by 5 bases, and 15 bases separated the two germline ends. In germline, CDR1 is MDHEN, CDR2 SYDVKM. The CDR3 spells CASQPGQYYGYTF. The DNA of the CDR3 is TGTGCCAGCCAGCCGGGACAATATTATGGCTACACCTTC.

This clone was detected a few times. The rearrangement links TRBV3-1 (or the pseudogene TRBV3-2) to TRBJ2-3, with unresolved D. Per the germline V gene, CDR1 is LGHDT and CDR2 is YNNKEL (reference sequence). Trimming pared 4 bases from V and 0 bases from J, leaving 5 bases between. This CDR3 has 13 residues. The CDR3, as DNA: TGTGCCAGCAGCCCAACTAGCACAGATACGCAGTATTTT. Protein sequence: CASSPTSTDTQYF.